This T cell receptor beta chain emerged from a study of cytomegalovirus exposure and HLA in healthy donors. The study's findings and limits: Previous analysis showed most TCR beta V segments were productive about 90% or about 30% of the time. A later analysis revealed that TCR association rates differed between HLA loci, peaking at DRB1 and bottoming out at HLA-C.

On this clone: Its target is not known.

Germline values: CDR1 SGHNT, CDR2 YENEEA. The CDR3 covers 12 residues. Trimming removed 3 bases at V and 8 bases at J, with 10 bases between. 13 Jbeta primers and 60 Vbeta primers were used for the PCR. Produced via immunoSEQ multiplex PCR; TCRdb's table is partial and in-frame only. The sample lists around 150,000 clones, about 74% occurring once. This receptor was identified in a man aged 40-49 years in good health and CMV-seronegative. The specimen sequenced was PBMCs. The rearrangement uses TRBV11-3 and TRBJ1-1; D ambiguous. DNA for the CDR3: TGTGCCAGCAGCTTGGGAGGGCTAGAAGCTTTCTTT. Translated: CASSLGGLEAFF. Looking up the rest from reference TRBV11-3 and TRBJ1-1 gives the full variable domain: EAGVVQSPRYKIIEKKQPVAFWCNPISGHNTLYWYLQNLGQGPELLIRYENEEAVDDSQLPKDRFSAERLKGVDSTLKIQPAELGDSAVYLCASSLGGLEAFFGQGTRLTVV.